The next 24 T cell receptor beta chains were all read from a single sample in a study of shared clonotypes between healthy human individuals (TCRdb year 2020). Library preparation used the immunoSEQ multiplex PCR assay. TCRdb carries this immuneACCESS record with in-frame sequences only. Its versions omit some clonotypes, under half of them owing to an unresolved V gene in the studies checked, with the rest unexplained. Counted in this sample were 550,000 to 700,000 clones; about 80% of them appeared once. The top ten hold 1.5% to 2% of the sample. What was sequenced was memory CD4+ T cells sorted from blood. In light of the paper, this sample's cell subset or site label describes: CD45RA-negative fraction. These receptor sequences come from a woman between 25 and 40 years old in good health.

The chain recombines TRBV5-1 with TRBJ2-7; the D gene is possibly TRBD2 (6 bases). The CDR3 loop spans 16 amino acids. In germline, CDR1 is SGHRS, CDR2 YFSETQ. Trimming pared 4 bases from V and 3 bases from J, leaving 20 bases between. The CDR3 loop reads CASSPGRRQEGYEQYF. Written as DNA, the CDR3 is TGCGCCAGCAGCCCCGGCCGGCGGCAGGAGGGCTACGAGCAGTACTTC.

This chain connects TRBV5-4 to TRBJ2-2, with D possibly TRBD2 on 5 matching bases. Trimming cost V 2 bases and J 5 bases, with 10 bases left between them. There are 14 residues in the CDR3. Germline V CDR1 and CDR2: SGHNT, YYREEE (reference sequence). CDR3 DNA sequence: TGTGCCAGCAGCTTTAGGACGGGGACCGGGGAGCTGTTTTTT. It codes for CASSFRTGTGELFF. The full variable domain, its missing parts supplied by reference TRBV5-4 and TRBJ2-2, is ETGVTQSPTHLIKTRGQQVTLRCSSQSGHNTVSWYQQALGQGPQFIFQYYREEENGRGNFPPRFSGLQFPNYSSELNVNALELDDSALYLCASSFRTGTGELFFGEGSRLTVL.

This clone was seen more than once but under ten times. A much larger clone differs by one base, so this may be a read error. The same CDR3 also results from other DNA sequences found in this sample. The chain uses TRBV5-1 and TRBJ1-3, with D maybe TRBD1 (5 bases). Per germline, CDR1 SGHRS and CDR2 YFSETQ. The CDR3 has 14 residues. V was cut by 4 bases and J by 2 bases, with 10 bases left in between. CDR3 loop: CASSVGTAGNTIYF. In DNA, the CDR3 is TGCGCCAGCAGCGTCGGGACTGCTGGAAACACCATATATTTT. The full variable domain, in which reference TRBV5-1 and TRBJ1-3 provide the parts outside the CDR3, is KAGVTQTPRYLIKTRGQQVTLSCSPISGHRSVSWYQQTPGQGLQFLFEYFSETQRNKGNFPGRFSGRQFSNSRSEMNVSTLELGDSALYLCASSVGTAGNTIYFGEGSWLTVV.

The J gene is TRBJ2-2, the V gene TRBV19; D not resolved. The germline CDR1 and CDR2 sequences are LNHDA and SQIVND (reference sequence). This CDR3 has 12 residues. Trimming took off 1 base at V and 7 bases at J, with 4 bases between the two ends. CDR3 nucleotide sequence: TGTGCCAGTAGTATAGGGGTCGGGGAGCTGTTTTTT. Its translation is CASSIGVGELFF.

The V and J genes are TRBV28 and TRBJ2-7; D assignment may be TRBD1 or TRBD2 (5 bases each). The CDR3 length is 14 residues. Germline CDR1 and CDR2: MDHEN and SYDVKM. The V gene lost 3 bases and the J gene lost 7 bases, with 16 bases spanning the gap. The CDR3, as DNA: TGTGCCAGCAGTTTGGGGACGGACTGGGGTGAGCAGTACTTC. Its protein is CASSLGTDWGEQYF. Based on the CDR3 plus reference TRBV28 and TRBJ2-7, the full variable domain is DVKVTQSSRYLVKRTGEKVFLECVQDMDHENMFWYRQDPGLGLRLIYFSYDVKMKEKGDIPEGYSVSREKKERFSLILESASTNQTSMYLCASSLGTDWGEQYFGPGTRLTVT.

This CDR3 is CASSPPGQYLNTEAFF. CDR3 DNA sequence: TGTGCCAGCAGCCCTCCTGGACAGTATTTGAACACTGAAGCTTTCTTT. This sequence joins TRBV5-4 and TRBJ1-1; weak D call: TRBD1 (6 bases). Germline values: CDR1 SGHNT, CDR2 YYREEE (reference sequence). This CDR3 region has 16 residues. V lost 4 bases to trimming and J lost 0 bases, with 16 bases between them.

With respect to this clone: The sample has other DNA sequences that encode this CDR3 too. The chain joins TRBV28 to TRBJ1-5; 9 nucleotides agree with TRBD1. Looked up from germline, CDR1 is MDHEN and CDR2 is SYDVKM. CDR3 length: 14 residues. Trimming took 5 bases from V and 4 from J; bases not matched to a gene: 3. CDR3 residues: CASSTGTGNQPQHF. The CDR3 nucleotides read TGTGCCAGCAGTACAGGGACAGGGAATCAGCCCCAGCATTTT.

This clone was observed a few times. V usage is TRBV9 and J usage is TRBJ1-2; D call uncertain. Germline V CDR1 and CDR2: SGDLS, YYNGEE. The V end lost 0 bases, the J end lost 5 bases, and 14 bases lay between the germline ends. The CDR3 runs to 15 residues. The CDR3 nucleotides are TGTGCCAGCAGCGTAGTTTCCCAGGCCGGATATGGCTACACCTTC. Translated: CASSVVSQAGYGYTF.

The V call is TRBV28, the J call TRBJ2-7; weak D call: TRBD1 (5 bases). The V end was cut by 4 bases, the J end by 3 bases, with 16 bases between. The CDR3 has 15 residues. The germline V gene encodes CDR1 MDHEN and CDR2 SYDVKM. The CDR3 DNA is TGTGCCAGCAGTTCCCAGATCGGACACCTCTACGAGCAGTACTTC. Translated: CASSSQIGHLYEQYF.

Comments on this clone: Other nucleotide sequences from this sample produce the same CDR3. V gene TRBV29-1 combines with J gene TRBJ2-2; TRBD2 might be the D (6 bases). V was clipped by 7 bases and J by 5 bases, with 8 bases between them. The CDR3 covers 11 residues. Germline V gives CDR1 SQVTM, CDR2 ANQGSEA. CDR3 DNA sequence: TGCAGCGCCCGGGAGACCGGGGAGCTGTTTTTT. Residues: CSARETGELFF.

CDR3 DNA: TGTGCCAGTAGTATTGGTCAAAATCCTAGCAATCAGCCCCAGCATTTT. Translating it yields CASSIGQNPSNQPQHF. The chain employs TRBV19 and TRBJ1-5; D uncertain. This CDR3 has 16 amino acids. Germline assignment: CDR1 LNHDA and CDR2 SQIVND (reference sequence). V was clipped by 3 bases and J by 0 bases, with 12 bases between them.

This clone turned up a few times. This rearrangement joins TRBV11-2 to TRBJ1-1, with no clear D. The CDR3 consists of 13 residues. CDR1 and CDR2 (germline): SGHAT, FQNNGV. Trimming shortened V by 2 bases and J by 2 bases, and 6 bases separated the two germline ends. The chain's CDR3 is CASSLFANTEAFF. CDR3 bases: TGTGCCAGCAGCTTATTCGCAAACACTGAAGCTTTCTTT.

This clone has more than one count but fewer than ten. J is TRBJ2-3 and V is TRBV6-5, with D possibly called TRBD1 or TRBD2 (5 bases each). V shed 6 bases and J shed 10 bases, with 11 bases lying between them. The germline V gene has CDR1 MNHEY and CDR2 SVGAGI. CDR3 length: 11 residues. The DNA of the CDR3 is TGTGCCAGCAGCCGGGGACCGGCGCAGTATTTT. Protein sequence: CASSRGPAQYF.

V gene TRBV7-9 combines with J gene TRBJ2-7; D is uncertain. Germline CDR1 and CDR2: SEHNR and FQNEAQ (reference sequence). This CDR3 spans 14 amino acids. Trimming removed 5 bases at V and 4 bases at J, with 15 bases between. The CDR3 DNA reads as TGTGCCAGCAGCCCAATAGCCCAGAAGTACGAGCAGTACTTC. Its translation: CASSPIAQKYEQYF.

The rearrangement uses TRBV11-1 and TRBJ2-6; weak D call: TRBD1 (5 bases). The CDR3 is 15 amino acids. V was pared by 5 bases and J by 4 bases, with 12 bases between. Germline V gene lookup returns CDR1 SGHAT and CDR2 FQDESV (reference sequence). This chain's CDR3 is CASSARVTGANVLTF. CDR3 nucleotides: TGTGCCAGCAGCGCCAGGGTAACCGGGGCCAACGTCCTGACTTTC.

This chain joins TRBV6-6 and TRBJ2-1, with 14 positions matching TRBD2. CDR1 MNHNY and CDR2 SVGAGI come from the germline V gene (reference sequence). This CDR3 has 16 residues. The V segment lost 7 bases and the J segment 3 bases; nucleotides outside the gene matches: 5. The CDR3 loop is CASKTSGRDLYNEQFF. In DNA form, the CDR3 reads TGTGCCAGCAAGACTAGCGGGAGGGATCTCTACAATGAGCAGTTCTTC.

The gene calls are TRBV29-1 and TRBJ1-4; TRBD1 is a possible D gene (6 bases). Trimming removed 7 bases from V and 6 bases from J, with 15 bases in between. The germline CDR1 and CDR2 sequences are SQVTM and ANQGSEA. The CDR3 extends over 13 amino acids. The CDR3 bases are TGCAGCGGATCACAGGGCGGGGATGAAAAACTGTTTTTT. This sequence encodes CSGSQGGDEKLFF.

This clone was detected only once. This chain uses TRBV29-1 with TRBJ2-3; D is tentatively TRBD1 or TRBD2 (5 bases each). The CDR3 runs 12 residues. Per the germline V gene, CDR1 is SQVTM and CDR2 is ANQGSEA. Trimming removed 5 bases from V and 6 bases from J, with 12 bases in between. The CDR3 bases are TGCAGCGTTCGAGGGTCAGGGGATACGCAGTATTTT. This encodes CSVRGSGDTQYF.

The V gene is TRBV15, the J gene TRBJ1-3, with TRBD1 as a possible D gene (5 bases). The germline V gene has CDR1 LNHNV and CDR2 YYDKDF (reference sequence). The germline V and J ends were trimmed by 3 bases and 3 bases, with 12 bases remaining between them. The CDR3 spans 15 residues. CDR3 protein: CATSRGPGNGNTIYF. CDR3 coding DNA: TGTGCCACCAGCAGGGGACCGGGAAATGGAAACACCATATATTTT.

V gene TRBV7-9 combines with J gene TRBJ2-4; 12 positions match TRBD1. CDR3 length: 16 residues. The germline gives CDR1 SEHNR, CDR2 FQNEAQ (reference sequence). With 4 bases clipped from V and 1 base from J, the junction kept 2 bases outside the gene matches. The DNA of the CDR3 is TGTGCCAGCAGCTCGGGACAGGGGGCGGCCAAAAACATTCAGTACTTC. Amino acids: CASSSGQGAAKNIQYF.

V gene TRBV2 combines with J gene TRBJ1-2; 8 bases are a match to TRBD1. Losses at the gene ends were 5 bases for V and 3 bases for J; bases not matched to a gene: 2. Germline CDR1 SNHLY, CDR2 FYNNEI. The CDR3 covers 13 residues. The CDR3 spells CASSQQGDYGYTF. In nucleotides, the CDR3 is TGTGCCAGCAGTCAACAGGGGGACTATGGCTACACCTTC.

The rearrangement joins TRBV7-2 to TRBJ2-7; 9 nucleotides line up with TRBD1. The CDR3 is made up of 18 amino acids. The germline CDR1 and CDR2 sequences are SGHTA and FQGNSA. Trimming took 2 bases from V and 7 from J; bases not matched to a gene: 18. CDR3 DNA: TGTGCCAGCAGCTTACAGGATGGAGGGGGGACAGGGACCTCTGAGCAGTACTTC. It codes for CASSLQDGGGTGTSEQYF.

The gene calls are TRBV19 and TRBJ2-7; D uncertain. The CDR3 is 16 amino acids. Trimming stripped 5 bases from V and 2 bases from J, with 19 bases between. Germline loops: CDR1 LNHDA, CDR2 SQIVND (reference sequence). This CDR3 reads CASSPAHGPPTYEQYF. The CDR3 DNA is TGTGCCAGTAGTCCCGCCCACGGCCCACCGACCTACGAGCAGTACTTC. Full variable domain (remainder filled in from reference TRBV19 and TRBJ2-7): DGGITQSPKYLFRKEGQNVTLSCEQNLNHDAMYWYRQDPGQGLRLIYYSQIVNDFQKGDIAEGYSVSREKKESFPLTVTSAQKNPTAFYLCASSPAHGPPTYEQYFGPGTRLTVT.

The chain has TRBV11-2 and TRBJ2-5; 8 nucleotides line up with TRBD1. The J call may be mistaken, given a closer DNA end match to TRBJ2-7. The germline V gene has CDR1 SGHAT and CDR2 FQNNGV. CDR3 size: 14 residues. The CDR3 region is CASSRDRQTYEQYF. CDR3 nucleotides: TGTGCCAGCAGCAGGGACAGGCAAACCTACGAGCAGTACTTC.